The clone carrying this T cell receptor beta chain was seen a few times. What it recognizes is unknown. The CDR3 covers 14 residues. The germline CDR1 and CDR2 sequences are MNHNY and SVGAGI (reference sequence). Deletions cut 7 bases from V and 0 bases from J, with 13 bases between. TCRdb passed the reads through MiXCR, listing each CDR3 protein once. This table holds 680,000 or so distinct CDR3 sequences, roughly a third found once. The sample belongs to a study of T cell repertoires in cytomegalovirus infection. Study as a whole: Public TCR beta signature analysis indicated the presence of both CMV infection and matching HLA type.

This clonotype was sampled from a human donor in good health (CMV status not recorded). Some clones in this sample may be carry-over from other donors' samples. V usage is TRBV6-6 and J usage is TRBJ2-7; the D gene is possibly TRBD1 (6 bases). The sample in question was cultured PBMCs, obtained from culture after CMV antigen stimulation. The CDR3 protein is CASIGQPSSYEQYF. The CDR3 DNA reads TGTGCCAGCATCGGACAGCCGAGCTCCTACGAGCAGTACTTC.